The T cell receptor (beta chain) described here comes from a study of T cell repertoires in cytomegalovirus infection. About the study: Public TCR beta signature analysis indicated the presence of both CMV infection and matching HLA type.

Study-wide points: The cumulative frequency of public TCR beta families identified carriers of CMV plus the relevant HLA.

This clonotype was picked up many times. Antigen unknown. TCRdb called the reads again in MiXCR, with one record for every CDR3 protein. Altogether about 330,000 distinct CDR3 sequences are present, more than 8% being singletons, with the ten largest covering about 4.5%. Sequenced input: PBMCs. The clonotype originates from a human donor in good health (CMV status not recorded). Some clones in this sample may be carry-over from other donors' samples.

The DNA for the CDR3 is TGTGCCAGCTGCGCGACTAATGAAAAACTGTTTTTT. This encodes CASCATNEKLFF. The chain links TRBV7-9 to TRBJ1-4; D is unclear. CDR3 length: 12 residues. Per the germline V gene, CDR1 is SEHNR and CDR2 is FQNEAQ (reference sequence). V dropped 8 bases and J dropped 2 bases, with 6 bases sitting between them.